This T cell receptor beta chain was sequenced in a study of control samples from healthy donors and cancer patients (dated by TCRdb to between 2020 and 2021). A note on this clone: It has no known antigen specificity. No base-level quality is on record; no much larger clone is a single base apart.

Taken from the germline V gene (reference sequence), the CDR1 and CDR2 loops are LNHDA and SQIVND. V is reduced by 6 bases and J by 7 bases, leaving a spacing of 24 bases between them. The CDR3 spans 17 residues, from the cysteine through the phenylalanine. Of all the DNA, just the CDR3 is kept, 51 bases in frame from base 1. Libraries came from the immunoSEQ multiplex PCR assay. TCRdb retrieved this table from immuneACCESS and kept in-frame rearrangements only. Not all clones are present; in checked studies, unresolved V genes account for under half, and no reason is known for the remainder. For this sample the table gives about 130,000 clones, of which 92% were detected only once. Of the sample, over 2% is held by the ten largest clones.

The sequenced sample was blood. The rearrangement combines TRBV19 with TRBJ1-4, with a tentative D gene TRBD1 over 5 matching bases. The clonotype was recovered from a woman aged 45-65 years in good health. The DNA sequence is given as TGTGCCAGTAGCGCACTACCTCCTAGGGGCCGGGGTGAAAAACTGTTTTTT. This encodes CASSALPPRGRGEKLFF.